This T cell receptor beta chain was identified during a study of blood T cell repertoires in COVID-19. Study in general: The origin of the acute and convalescent COVID-19 samples was the United States, Italy and Spain.

The CDR3 runs 21 residues. Authors' processing steps: How many nucleated cells were present was estimated from reference gene primer amplification. Clones were sequenced by immunoSEQ multiplex PCR, and TCRdb holds only the in-frame ones, with some missing. V, J and clone size reflect that table, while D and trimming were determined from the DNA. The sample yields some 170,000 clones, about 79% seen once. The sample taken for sequencing was peripheral blood. This receptor was obtained from a woman between 65 and 79 years old with acute or convalescent COVID-19. The chain couples TRBV21-1 to TRBJ2-2; the table's D call TRBD2 went unverified against the DNA. TRBV21-1 is assigned pseudogene status. The CDR3, as DNA: TGTGCCAGCAGCAAGAGGGCTAGCGAGAAAAGTTGGGGTAGTTCATCCGGGGAGCTGTTTTTT. Residues: CASSKRASEKSWGSSSGELFF.